The 13 T cell receptor beta chains given below trace back to one sample, sequenced in a study of OX40 agonist ivuxolimab in advanced cancers. The protocol was immunoSEQ multiplex PCR, while the TCRdb copy is restricted to in-frame clones and leaves out a portion. In the table there are about 20,000 clones, more than 75% of which are singletons. Source: CD4+ or CD8+ T cells sorted from blood, taken in a trial of the OX40 agonist ivuxolimab. The origin of the receptors is an adult with an advanced solid tumor such as melanoma, head and neck, liver or kidney cancer.

The DNA for the CDR3 is TGTGCCAGCAAAAGGAGGGGTGGGGGTTATGGCTACACCTTC. Protein product: CASKRRGGGYGYTF. The chain combines TRBV6-5 with TRBJ1-2; weak D call: TRBD1 (5 bases). CDR1 is MNHEY and CDR2 is SVGAGI in the germline V gene. V was pared by 7 bases and J by 5 bases, with 17 bases between. The CDR3 runs 14 residues.

The chain employs TRBV29-1 and TRBJ2-3; D gene ambiguous. Germline V gives CDR1 SQVTM, CDR2 ANQGSEA. The length of the CDR3 is 14 residues. Trimming cost V 4 bases and J 0 bases, with 11 bases left between them. This CDR3 is CSVVVGLSTDTQYF. CDR3 in DNA: TGCAGCGTTGTTGTAGGATTAAGCACAGATACGCAGTATTTT.

This clone has just a few counts. The CDR3 DNA reads as TGTGCCAGCAGCTTGCACGAGCCTAGCGGGGTAACCGGGGAGCTGTTTTTT. Encoded protein: CASSLHEPSGVTGELFF. This rearrangement joins TRBV7-3 to TRBJ2-2; 9 bases are shared with TRBD2. Losses at the gene ends were 3 bases for V and 5 bases for J; bases not matched to a gene: 10. The germline CDR1 and CDR2 sequences are SGHTA and FQGTGA. There are 17 residues in the CDR3. Full variable domain (rest looked up from reference TRBV7-3 and TRBJ2-2): GAGVSQTPSNKVTEKGKYVELRCDPISGHTALYWYRQSLGQGPEFLIYFQGTGAADDSGLPNDRFFAVRPEGSVSTLKIQRTERGDSAVYLCASSLHEPSGVTGELFFGEGSRLTVL.

The rearrangement links TRBV4-1 to TRBJ2-1; possible D gene TRBD2, 6 bases. Germline V gene data show CDR1 as MGHRA and CDR2 as YSYEKL. The V end lost 2 bases, the J end lost 4 bases, and 15 bases lay between the germline ends. The CDR3 covers 16 residues. In DNA form, the CDR3 reads TGCGCCAGCAGCCAAAAGGAGGGAGGTCCGTACAATGAGCAGTTCTTC. The encoded protein is CASSQKEGGPYNEQFF.

The chain links TRBV7-3 to TRBJ2-1; 8 nucleotides agree with TRBD2. Germline V gene lookup returns CDR1 SGHTA and CDR2 FQGTGA. The CDR3 is 15 residues long. The V gene end was trimmed by 5 bases and the J gene end by 5 bases; junction bases not matched to a gene: 8. The chain's CDR3 is CASSQREYRNNEQFF. CDR3 bases: TGTGCCAGCAGCCAGCGGGAGTATAGGAACAATGAGCAGTTCTTC.

In DNA form, the CDR3 reads TGTGCCATCAGTGCAGGGTCCGGGCAGCGGGGGGGGAGTCGGCATAGTGAGCAGTTCTTC. Translation gives CAISAGSGQRGGSRHSEQFF. This chain joins TRBV10-3 and TRBJ2-1; 10 nucleotides line up with TRBD2. J was trimmed by 9 bases and V by 4 bases; bases with no gene match: 24. CDR3 length equals 20 residues. Germline CDR1 reads ENHRY; CDR2 reads SYGVKD.

This chain connects TRBV12-5 to TRBJ2-7; D possibly corresponds to TRBD2 (6 bases). The CDR3 loop spans 13 amino acids. CDR1 is LGHNT and CDR2 is FRNRAP in the germline V gene. Trimming cost V 1 base and J 6 bases, with 10 bases left between them. CDR3 DNA: TGTGCTAGTGGTTTGGGCCAGGGAGGCGAGCAGTACTTC. This translates into CASGLGQGGEQYF.

The J gene is TRBJ1-5, the V gene TRBV5-1; D remains unclear. There are 13 residues in the CDR3. Germline CDR1 and CDR2: SGHRS and YFSETQ. V lost 2 bases and J 0 bases, leaving 3 bases between the germline ends. In nucleotides, the CDR3 is TGCGCCAGCAGCTTCTCTAGCAATCAGCCCCAGCATTTT. Amino acids: CASSFSSNQPQHF.

The chain carries TRBV19 and TRBJ2-1; 9 bases are shared with TRBD1. CDR1 LNHDA and CDR2 SQIVND come from the germline V gene (reference sequence). This CDR3 contains 14 residues. V shed 7 bases and J 10 bases; nucleotides not matched to a gene: 11. The CDR3 DNA sequence: TGTGCCAGTAATGTGGGACAGGGCCCAGACGAGCAGTTCTTC. As protein: CASNVGQGPDEQFF.

This clone was detected only once. This sequence joins TRBV19 and TRBJ2-2, with no clear D. The germline V gene encodes CDR1 LNHDA and CDR2 SQIVND (reference sequence). Trimming removed 4 bases from V and 10 bases from J, with 10 bases in between. CDR3 length equals 12 residues. The CDR3, as DNA: TGTGCCAGTAGTACCATCCGTATGGAGCTGTTTTTT. The encoded protein is CASSTIRMELFF.

The rearrangement joins TRBV5-1 to TRBJ2-3, with TRBD1 identical over 7 bases. This CDR3 region has 15 residues. The V gene end was trimmed by 2 bases and the J gene end by 6 bases; junction bases not matched to a gene: 9. Germline loops: CDR1 SGHRS, CDR2 YFSETQ. The CDR3 sequence is CASSFQDRSVDTQYF. In nucleotides, the CDR3 is TGCGCCAGCAGCTTTCAGGACAGGTCGGTGGATACGCAGTATTTT.

The chain has TRBV29-1 and TRBJ2-7; D gene uncertain. Germline CDR1 SQVTM, CDR2 ANQGSEA. V lost 3 bases and J 6 bases, leaving 9 bases between the germline ends. The CDR3 consists of 11 residues. In nucleotides, the CDR3 is TGCAGCGTTGATGTAGCCGGCGAGCAGTACTTC. Amino acids: CSVDVAGEQYF.

In its sample, this clone was seen a few times. The chain uses TRBV10-2 and TRBJ2-3; D is ambiguous. V gave up 5 bases and J gave up 6 bases, with 15 bases separating them. The CDR3 has 14 amino acids. Germline assignment: CDR1 WSHSY and CDR2 SAAADI. Here the CDR3 DNA reads TGCGCCAGCAGTTCCGGACGGCTACTGGATACGCAGTATTTT. This translates into CASSSGRLLDTQYF.